This TCR beta chain was captured by sequencing in a study of blood T cells in healthy people across ages. The study, taken as a whole, reports: Strong correlation linked observed beta diversity and percent naive T cells.

With regard to this clonotype: The target antigen is unknown.

Germline-derived CDR1 and CDR2 are SGHRS and YFSETQ. The CDR3 length is 14 residues. The junction had 5 bases not matched to a gene; V was cut back by 6 bases and J by 7 bases. The donors, all healthy, were Caucasians living in Russia, aged roughly 6 to 100. Through a sample-barcoded 5' primer and a J-beta primer mix, a second PCR was run for roughly 6 to 11 cycles. TCRdb reanalysed the 5' RACE reads using MiXCR and keeps one entry per CDR3 protein. The data show 710,000 or so distinct CDR3 sequences, approximately 30% seen once. The clonotype was recovered from a woman at least 80 years old in good health. The chain combines TRBV5-1 with TRBJ2-4, with 12 bases identical to TRBD2. The sequenced sample was blood. CDR3 coding DNA: TGCGCCAGCACCCTGGGGACTAGCGGGAACATTCAGTACTTC. This encodes CASTLGTSGNIQYF.